The 15 T cell receptor beta chains below were found in one sample sequenced in a study of blood T cell repertoires in COVID-19. Produced via immunoSEQ multiplex PCR; TCRdb's table is partial and in-frame only. The sample has 300,000 to 400,000 clones, around 91% seen once. The sample was peripheral blood. All receptors derive from a woman between 18 and 29 years old who had recovered from COVID-19.

J is TRBJ1-4 and V is TRBV19; 9 bases map to TRBD1. Losses at the gene ends were 5 bases for V and 8 bases for J; bases not matched to a gene: 12. The CDR3 extends over 16 amino acids. The V gene's germline CDR1 is LNHDA and CDR2 SQIVND (reference sequence). CDR3: CASSPKTGGRTEKLFF. The CDR3 DNA is TGTGCCAGTAGTCCGAAGACAGGGGGTAGAACAGAAAAACTGTTTTTT.

V and J are TRBV6-2 or TRBV6-3 and TRBJ1-5; D is possibly TRBD1 (5 bases). Trimming shortened V by 6 bases and J by 6 bases, and 27 bases separated the two germline ends. Germline values: CDR1 MNHEY, CDR2 SVGEGT. This CDR3 contains 18 residues. The CDR3 nucleotides are TGTGCCAGCAGACCTATGGTTTCGGACAAATTCGTCGGTCAGCCCCAGCATTTT. Its protein is CASRPMVSDKFVGQPQHF.

The chain is built from TRBV10-3 and TRBJ2-5, with 14 bases fitting TRBD2. The V segment lost 9 bases and the J segment 4 bases; nucleotides outside the gene matches: 7. The CDR3 totals 15 residues. Germline V gene sequence: CDR1 ENHRY, CDR2 SYGVKD. CDR3 sequence reads: CAIGLAGGLGETQYF. The CDR3 nucleotides are TGTGCCATTGGACTAGCGGGAGGACTGGGAGAGACCCAGTACTTC.

The V call is TRBV12-3 or TRBV12-4, the J call TRBJ2-1; D call uncertain. CDR3 length: 13 amino acids. The V end lost 3 bases, the J end lost 3 bases, and 6 bases lay between the germline ends. Here the CDR3 reads CASSFGIYNEQFF. The CDR3 DNA reads TGTGCCAGCAGTTTTGGCATCTACAATGAGCAGTTCTTC.

V and J are TRBV11-3 and TRBJ2-7, with TRBD1 matching over 7 bases. The CDR3 consists of 15 residues. Germline V gene lookup returns CDR1 SGHNT and CDR2 YENEEA. With 5 bases clipped from V and 6 bases from J, the junction kept 13 bases outside the gene matches. CDR3 DNA sequence: TGTGCCAGCAGCGCAGGTGGGGACAGCCTCTCCGAGCAGTACGTC. This gives the protein CASSAGGDSLSEQYV.

This clone was observed a single time. V gene TRBV25-1 combines with J gene TRBJ1-4; maybe TRBD1 (5 bases). Germline CDR1 is MGHDK and CDR2 is SYGVNS. CDR3 length: 12 residues. Trimming pared 5 bases from V and 8 bases from J, leaving 9 bases between. CDR3 residues: CASSKDREKLFF. The CDR3, as DNA: TGTGCCAGCAGTAAAGACAGAGAAAAACTGTTTTTT.

V is TRBV19 and J is TRBJ2-1; TRBD2 agrees at 11 bases. The V gene end was trimmed by 7 bases and the J gene end by 8 bases; junction bases not matched to a gene: 25. From germline, CDR1 is LNHDA and CDR2 SQIVND (reference sequence). CDR3 length: 20 amino acids. The CDR3 here is CASMGRSTSGNTPLLYEQFF. The CDR3 coding sequence is TGTGCCAGTATGGGCAGGTCGACTAGCGGGAACACACCGCTTTTGTATGAGCAGTTCTTC.

This clone was detected once. This chain links TRBV30 with TRBJ1-5; tentatively, D is TRBD1 (6 bases). Looked up from germline, CDR1 is GTSNPN and CDR2 is SVGIG (reference sequence). Trimming took off 0 bases at V and 4 bases at J, with 16 bases between the two ends. CDR3 size: 16 residues. This CDR3 reads CAWSVGQGPPNQPQHF. In DNA, the CDR3 is TGTGCCTGGAGTGTAGGGCAGGGGCCTCCAAATCAGCCCCAGCATTTT.

The chain links TRBV7-9 to TRBJ2-1; TRBD1 matches 8 bases. The CDR3 covers 15 residues. V gave up 5 bases and J gave up 4 bases; unmatched junction bases: 7. Germline CDR1 reads SEHNR; CDR2 reads FQNEAQ (reference sequence). The DNA of the CDR3 is TGTGCCAGCAGCCCAACAGGGGGACCTTACAATGAGCAGTTCTTC. As protein: CASSPTGGPYNEQFF.

This clone was counted only a few times. The J gene is TRBJ1-1, the V gene TRBV19; D is uncertain. The CDR3 has 15 amino acids. Trimming stripped 2 bases from V and 0 bases from J, with 10 bases between. Looked up from germline, CDR1 is LNHDA and CDR2 is SQIVND (reference sequence). The CDR3, as DNA: TGTGCCAGTAGTATAAACAGAGCCATGAACACTGAAGCTTTCTTT. Translating it yields CASSINRAMNTEAFF.

The rearrangement links TRBV24-1 to TRBJ1-5, with a weak D call TRBD1 (6 bases). Germline V gene sequence: CDR1 KGHDR, CDR2 SFDVKD. The V and J ends lost 6 bases and 1 base respectively, with 21 bases between them. The CDR3 is 18 residues long. The CDR3 DNA sequence: TGTGCCACCAGTCGCGGCGGGGGCGTTGGTATAAGCAATCAGCCCCAGCATTTT. Translation: CATSRGGGVGISNQPQHF.

This rearrangement joins TRBV5-4 to TRBJ2-5; D perhaps matches TRBD1 (5 bases). The CDR3 covers 17 residues. The germline V gene has CDR1 SGHNT and CDR2 YYREEE (reference sequence). Trimming pared 2 bases from V and 2 bases from J, leaving 19 bases between. CDR3 loop: CASSFPTVIGAQETQYF. DNA for the CDR3: TGTGCCAGCAGCTTCCCAACCGTAATTGGGGCACAAGAGACCCAGTACTTC.

The chain uses TRBV30 and TRBJ1-5; D might be TRBD1 (6 bases). Germline V gene data show CDR1 as GTSNPN and CDR2 as SVGIG (reference sequence). V was pared by 1 base and J by 7 bases, with 26 bases between. This CDR3 region has 18 residues. The CDR3 region is CAWSEVFSGRGGRQPQHF. The DNA for the CDR3 is TGTGCCTGGAGTGAAGTGTTTAGCGGGAGGGGGGGGCGGCAGCCCCAGCATTTT.

The rearrangement joins TRBV19 to TRBJ2-1, with D perhaps TRBD2 (6 bases). CDR1 and CDR2 (germline): LNHDA, SQIVND (reference sequence). The V gene lost 4 bases and the J gene lost 4 bases, with 11 bases spanning the gap. This CDR3 spans 14 amino acids. The CDR3 DNA reads as TGTGCCAGTAGTACGGAGGGCCCGTACAATGAGCAGTTCTTC. Translating it yields CASSTEGPYNEQFF.

The CDR3 sequence: CASTQDDSINSPLHF. In nucleotides, the CDR3 is TGTGCCAGCACCCAAGACGACAGTATTAATTCACCCCTCCACTTT. This chain uses TRBV27 with TRBJ1-6; a possible D gene is TRBD1 (5 bases). Between the trimmed V and J ends, which lost 7 bases and 6 bases, there was a span of 16 bases. Germline-derived CDR1 and CDR2 are MNHEY and SMNVEV (reference sequence). This CDR3 has 15 residues.